These 2 T cell receptor beta chains were all obtained from the same sample, sequenced in a study of shared clonotypes between healthy human individuals. Data came from immunoSEQ multiplex PCR; TCRdb stores just in-frame clones and leaves some out. Here the sample spans fewer than 650,000 clones, about 80% being singletons. The material sequenced was PBMCs. The origin of the receptors is a woman between 35 and 50 years old in good health. Some clones in this sample may be carry-over from other donors' samples.

This clone counts as medium-sized (0.01 to 0.1%). In the same sample, other DNA sequences code for this CDR3. The chain employs TRBV28 and TRBJ1-1, with a tentative D call TRBD1 (5 bases). Germline loops: CDR1 MDHEN, CDR2 SYDVKM. This CDR3 comprises 16 residues. Trimming cost V 2 bases and J 5 bases, with 18 bases left between them. CDR3 coding DNA: TGTGCCAGCAGTTTAACGATCGGGCAGGAGGGGACTGAAGCTTTCTTT. Protein product: CASSLTIGQEGTEAFF.

The chain uses TRBV5-1 and TRBJ2-7; D is ambiguous. V dropped 2 bases and J dropped 2 bases, with 11 bases sitting between them. The CDR3 spans 14 residues. CDR1 and CDR2 from the germline V gene are SGHRS and YFSETQ. CDR3 in DNA: TGCGCCAGCAGCTTCTCTAACGAAGCCTACGAGCAGTACTTC. The encoded protein is CASSFSNEAYEQYF. The entire variable domain, with the rest obtained from reference TRBV5-1 and TRBJ2-7, is as follows: KAGVTQTPRYLIKTRGQQVTLSCSPISGHRSVSWYQQTPGQGLQFLFEYFSETQRNKGNFPGRFSGRQFSNSRSEMNVSTLELGDSALYLCASSFSNEAYEQYFGPGTRLTVT.